The present T cell receptor beta chain was sequenced within a study of T cell responses to AZD1222 COVID-19 vaccine. V shed 7 bases, J shed 0 bases, and the junction held 8 bases outside the gene matches. Germline CDR1 reads SNHLY; CDR2 reads FYNNEI. This CDR3 spans 15 amino acids. Study outcomes and limitations: Recipients of AZD1222 seropositive at baseline numbered only 6 or 7. Clonal diversity was possibly underestimated, and white British individuals and females predominated among donors. Distributed over spike, vaccine-associated CD4 TCRs predominated at 160-218 and 743-854. Increases in Spike-specific TCR breadth and depth were seen after two AZD1222 doses.

TCRdb's table, derived via immunoSEQ multiplex PCR, lists solely in-frame clones and lacks some. The sample records about 85,000 clones, about 90% being singletons. Points on this clone: The antigen remains unidentified.

The origin of this receptor is an adult in good health. The input for sequencing was peripheral blood, taken on day 0 of MenACWY control vaccination. V is TRBV2 and J is TRBJ1-2, with 7 bases that match TRBD1. CDR3 DNA: TGTGCCAGCAAAGGGGAGGGGACAGCTAACTATGGCTACACCTTC. It is translated as CASKGEGTANYGYTF.